The rows below give T cell receptor beta chains drawn from one sample of a study of blood T cell repertoires in COVID-19. The table came from immunoSEQ multiplex PCR; TCRdb's copy has only in-frame clones and leaves some out. The table records approximately 210,000 clones, under 90% of them present only once. The sample consisted of peripheral blood. The receptors were sampled from a man younger than 45 with active or convalescent COVID-19. The CDR3 runs from the conserved cysteine through the conserved F or W. Fields, in order: D gene, V gene, clone size, J gene, CDR3 protein, CDR3 DNA. A D gene is named only where the DNA matches it firmly. The size field is filled for only some rows; it gives once, few, many or a size class.

D: TRBD2
V: TRBV10-1
size: -
J: TRBJ2-1
CDR3: CASSEPSGGKNNEQFF
DNA: TGCGCCAGCAGTGAGCCAAGCGGGGGGAAAAACAATGAGCAGTTCTTC

D: -
V: TRBV25-1
size: -
J: TRBJ1-1
CDR3: CASTGAGAEAFF
DNA: TGTGCCAGCACTGGGGCAGGGGCTGAAGCTTTCTTT

D: -
V: TRBV30
size: few
J: TRBJ1-2
CDR3: CAWSERQASGYTF
DNA: TGTGCCTGGAGTGAGAGACAGGCATCAGGCTACACCTTC

D: -
V: TRBV18
size: few
J: TRBJ1-6
CDR3: CASSPELNSPLHF
DNA: TGTGCCAGCTCACCCGAACTTAATTCACCCCTCCACTTT

D: TRBD2
V: TRBV7-2
size: -
J: TRBJ2-3
CDR3: CASSSPGTSGTKTRDTQYF
DNA: TGTGCCAGCAGCTCGCCCGGGACTAGCGGGACCAAAACTAGAGATACGCAGTATTTT

D: -
V: TRBV6-5
size: -
J: TRBJ1-1
CDR3: CASSRRGVRDTEAFF
DNA: TGTGCCAGCAGTAGACGCGGGGTTAGGGACACTGAAGCTTTCTTT

D: TRBD2
V: TRBV29-1
size: -
J: TRBJ2-3
CDR3: CSVASGTSTDTQYF
DNA: TGCAGCGTCGCAAGCGGGACCAGCACAGATACGCAGTATTTT

D: TRBD1
V: TRBV9
size: -
J: TRBJ2-1
CDR3: CASSTRQGSGNEQFF
DNA: TGTGCCAGCAGCACACGACAGGGGAGTGGCAATGAGCAGTTCTTC

D: TRBD1
V: TRBV18
size: -
J: TRBJ1-1
CDR3: CASSAGQGIGEAFF
DNA: TGTGCCAGCTCGGCGGGACAGGGAATTGGTGAAGCTTTCTTT

D: TRBD2
V: TRBV3-1/TRBV3-2
size: -
J: TRBJ2-3
CDR3: CASSQVAGGVDTQYF
DNA: TGTGCCAGCAGCCAAGTAGCGGGGGGAGTAGATACGCAGTATTTT